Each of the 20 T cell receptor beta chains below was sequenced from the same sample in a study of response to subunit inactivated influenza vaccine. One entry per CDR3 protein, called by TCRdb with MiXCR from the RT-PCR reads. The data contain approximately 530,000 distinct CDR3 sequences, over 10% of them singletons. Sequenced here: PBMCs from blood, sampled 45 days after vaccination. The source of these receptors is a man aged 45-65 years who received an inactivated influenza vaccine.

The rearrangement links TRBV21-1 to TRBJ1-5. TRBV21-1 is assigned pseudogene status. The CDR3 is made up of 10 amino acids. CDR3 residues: CASSLKLQHF. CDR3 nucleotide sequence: TGTGCCAGCAGCCTCAAGCTCCAGCATTTT.

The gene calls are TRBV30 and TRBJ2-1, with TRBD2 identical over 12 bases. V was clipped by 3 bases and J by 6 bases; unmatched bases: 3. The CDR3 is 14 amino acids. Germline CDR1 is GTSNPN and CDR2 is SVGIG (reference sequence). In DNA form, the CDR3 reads TGTGCCTGGAGCACTAGCGGGGGGTCCAATGAGCAGTTCTTC. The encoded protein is CAWSTSGGSNEQFF.

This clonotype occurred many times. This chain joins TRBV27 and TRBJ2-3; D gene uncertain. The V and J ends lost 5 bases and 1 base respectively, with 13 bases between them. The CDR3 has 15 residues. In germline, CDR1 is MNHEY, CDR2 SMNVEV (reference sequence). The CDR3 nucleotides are TGTGCCAGCAGTCGAACTGGATTCGGCACAGATACGCAGTATTTT. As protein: CASSRTGFGTDTQYF.

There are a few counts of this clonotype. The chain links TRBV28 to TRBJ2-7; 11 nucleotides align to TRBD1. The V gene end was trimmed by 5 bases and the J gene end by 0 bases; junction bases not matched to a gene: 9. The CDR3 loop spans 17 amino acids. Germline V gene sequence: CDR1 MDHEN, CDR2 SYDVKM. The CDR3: CASSPWDRGKSSYEQYF. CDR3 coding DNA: TGTGCCAGCAGTCCCTGGGACAGGGGGAAGAGCTCCTACGAGCAGTACTTC.

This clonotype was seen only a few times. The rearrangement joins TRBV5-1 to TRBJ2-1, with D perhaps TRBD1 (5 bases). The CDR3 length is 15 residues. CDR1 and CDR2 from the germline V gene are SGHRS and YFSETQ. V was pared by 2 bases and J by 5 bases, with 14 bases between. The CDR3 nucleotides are TGCGCCAGCAGCTTAGGGTCAGGGTCCCACAATGAGCAGTTCTTC. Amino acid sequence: CASSLGSGSHNEQFF.

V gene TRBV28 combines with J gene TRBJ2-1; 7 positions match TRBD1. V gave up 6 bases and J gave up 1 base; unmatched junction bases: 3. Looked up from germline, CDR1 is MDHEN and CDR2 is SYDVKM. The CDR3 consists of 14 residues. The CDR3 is CASSADRSYNEQFF. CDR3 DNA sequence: TGTGCCAGCAGCGCGGACAGGTCCTACAATGAGCAGTTCTTC.

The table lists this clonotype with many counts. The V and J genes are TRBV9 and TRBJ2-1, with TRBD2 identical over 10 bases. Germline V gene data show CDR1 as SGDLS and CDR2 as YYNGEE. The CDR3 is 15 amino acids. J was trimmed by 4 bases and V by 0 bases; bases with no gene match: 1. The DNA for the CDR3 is TGTGCCAGCAGCGTAGGGACTAGCGGTTACAATGAGCAGTTCTTC. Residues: CASSVGTSGYNEQFF.

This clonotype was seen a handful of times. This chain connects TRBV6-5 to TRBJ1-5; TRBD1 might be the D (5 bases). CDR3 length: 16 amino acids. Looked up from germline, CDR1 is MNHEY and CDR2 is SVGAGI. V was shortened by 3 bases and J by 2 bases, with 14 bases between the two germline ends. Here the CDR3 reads CASSYKFRAGNQPQHF. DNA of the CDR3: TGTGCCAGCAGTTATAAGTTCAGGGCGGGCAATCAGCCCCAGCATTTT.

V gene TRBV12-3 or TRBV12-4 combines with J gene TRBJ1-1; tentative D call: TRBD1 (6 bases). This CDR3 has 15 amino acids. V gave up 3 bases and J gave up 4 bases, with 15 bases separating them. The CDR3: CASSFSGGWGTEAFF. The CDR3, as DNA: TGTGCCAGCAGTTTCTCCGGGGGCTGGGGCACTGAAGCTTTCTTT.

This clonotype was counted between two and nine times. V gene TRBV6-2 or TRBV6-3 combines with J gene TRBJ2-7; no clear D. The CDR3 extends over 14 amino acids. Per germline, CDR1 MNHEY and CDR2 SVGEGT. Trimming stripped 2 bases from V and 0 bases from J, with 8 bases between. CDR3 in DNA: TGTGCCAGCAGTTACCCGGGTTACTCCTACGAGCAGTACTTC. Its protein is CASSYPGYSYEQYF.

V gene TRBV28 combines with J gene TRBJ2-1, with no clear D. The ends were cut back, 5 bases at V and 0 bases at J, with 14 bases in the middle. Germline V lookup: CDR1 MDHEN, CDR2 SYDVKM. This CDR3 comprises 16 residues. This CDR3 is CASSGFGESSYNEQFF. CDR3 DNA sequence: TGTGCCAGCAGTGGCTTTGGCGAAAGCTCCTACAATGAGCAGTTCTTC. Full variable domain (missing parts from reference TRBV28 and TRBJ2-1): DVKVTQSSRYLVKRTGEKVFLECVQDMDHENMFWYRQDPGLGLRLIYFSYDVKMKEKGDIPEGYSVSREKKERFSLILESASTNQTSMYLCASSGFGESSYNEQFFGPGTRLTVL.

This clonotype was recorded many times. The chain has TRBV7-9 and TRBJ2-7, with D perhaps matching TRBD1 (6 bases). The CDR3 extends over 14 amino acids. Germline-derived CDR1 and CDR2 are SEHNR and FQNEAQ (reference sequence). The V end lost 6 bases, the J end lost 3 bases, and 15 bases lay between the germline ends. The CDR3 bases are TGTGCCAGCAGTTTGGGGCAGGGGTTCTACGAGCAGTACTTC. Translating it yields CASSLGQGFYEQYF. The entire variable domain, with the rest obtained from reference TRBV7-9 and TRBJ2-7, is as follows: DTGVSQNPRHKITKRGQNVTFRCDPISEHNRLYWYRQTLGQGPEFLTYFQNEAQLEKSRLLSDRFSAERPKGSFSTLEIQRTEQGDSAMYLCASSLGQGFYEQYFGPGTRLTVT.

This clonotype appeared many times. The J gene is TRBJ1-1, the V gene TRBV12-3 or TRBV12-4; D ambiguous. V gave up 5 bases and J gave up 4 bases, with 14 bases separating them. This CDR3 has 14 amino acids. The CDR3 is CASSPGGGGTEAFF. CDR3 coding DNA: TGTGCCAGCAGTCCCGGCGGTGGAGGCACTGAAGCTTTCTTT.

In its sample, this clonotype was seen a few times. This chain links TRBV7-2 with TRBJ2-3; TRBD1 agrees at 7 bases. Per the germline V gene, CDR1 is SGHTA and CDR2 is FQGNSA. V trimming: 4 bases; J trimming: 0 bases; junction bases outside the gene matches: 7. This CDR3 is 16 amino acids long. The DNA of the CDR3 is TGTGCCAGCAGCTCACATGGGACAGATAGCACAGATACGCAGTATTTT. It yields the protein CASSSHGTDSTDTQYF.

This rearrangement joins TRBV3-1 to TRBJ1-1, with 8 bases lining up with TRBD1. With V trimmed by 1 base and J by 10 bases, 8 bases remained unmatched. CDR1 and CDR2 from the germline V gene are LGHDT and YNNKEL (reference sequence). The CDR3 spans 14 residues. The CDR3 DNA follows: TGTGCCAGCAGCCAAGTGGACAGGGACGGTGGAGCTTTCTTT. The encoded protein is CASSQVDRDGGAFF.

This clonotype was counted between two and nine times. CDR3 in DNA: TGCAGCGTTGAACTGATCGGTCAGGGGGCTTGGTATGGCTACACCTTC. Translated, it gives CSVELIGQGAWYGYTF. The chain joins TRBV29-1 to TRBJ1-2; TRBD1 agrees at 8 bases. This CDR3 is 16 amino acids long. Trimming at V came to 2 bases and at J to 5 bases, leaving 13 bases not matched to a gene. The germline V gene has CDR1 SQVTM and CDR2 ANQGSEA.

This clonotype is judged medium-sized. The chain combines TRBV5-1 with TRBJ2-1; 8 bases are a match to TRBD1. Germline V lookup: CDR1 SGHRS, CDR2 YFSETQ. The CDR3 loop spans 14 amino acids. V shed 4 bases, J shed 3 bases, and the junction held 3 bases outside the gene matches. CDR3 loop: CASSGGTGYNEQFF. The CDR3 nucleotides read TGCGCCAGCAGCGGTGGGACAGGCTACAATGAGCAGTTCTTC.

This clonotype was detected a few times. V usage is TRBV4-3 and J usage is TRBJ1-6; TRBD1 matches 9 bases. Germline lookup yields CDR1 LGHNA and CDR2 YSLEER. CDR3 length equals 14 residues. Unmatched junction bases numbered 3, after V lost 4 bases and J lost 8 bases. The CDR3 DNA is TGCGCCAGCAGCCTGGACAGGGGCTATTCACCCCTCCACTTT. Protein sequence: CASSLDRGYSPLHF.

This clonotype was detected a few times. This CDR3 reads CSARFSDRGNRGEQYF. CDR3 nucleotides: TGCAGTGCTAGATTTTCCGACAGGGGGAACAGGGGCGAGCAGTACTTC. The chain couples TRBV20-1 to TRBJ2-7, with TRBD1 matching over 9 bases. The germline V gene has CDR1 DFQATT and CDR2 SNEGSKA (reference sequence). The CDR3 has 16 residues. The V segment lost 2 bases and the J segment 6 bases; nucleotides outside the gene matches: 14.

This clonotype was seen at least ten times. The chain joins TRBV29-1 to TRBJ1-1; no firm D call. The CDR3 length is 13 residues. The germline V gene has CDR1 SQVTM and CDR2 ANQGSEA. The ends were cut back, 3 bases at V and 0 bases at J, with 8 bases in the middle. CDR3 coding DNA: TGCAGCGTTGAGAATCAGATGAACACTGAAGCTTTCTTT. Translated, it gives CSVENQMNTEAFF.